The 19 T cell receptor beta chains in this list originate from one sample, sequenced in a study of blood T cell repertoires in COVID-19. Repertoires were generated with immunoSEQ multiplex PCR, while TCRdb's copy carries only in-frame clones and drops some. Altogether roughly 250,000 clones are present, almost 85% being singletons, with the ten largest covering 3.5% to 4.5%. Sample: peripheral blood. All receptors derive from a man aged 50-59 years with acute or convalescent COVID-19.

This chain connects TRBV5-1 to TRBJ1-2, with 7 bases aligning to TRBD1. This CDR3 is built from 14 residues. Germline assignment: CDR1 SGHRS and CDR2 YFSETQ. Losses at the gene ends were 5 bases for V and 4 bases for J; bases not matched to a gene: 8. The CDR3, as DNA: TGCGCCAGCAGTCAAACGACAGGGACCTATGGCTACACCTTC. It translates to CASSQTTGTYGYTF.

The chain uses TRBV19 and TRBJ2-1, with 9 bases identical to TRBD2. V lost 3 bases and J lost 3; bases outside the gene matches: 3. The length of the CDR3 is 15 residues. Per the germline V gene, CDR1 is LNHDA and CDR2 is SQIVND (reference sequence). Written as DNA, the CDR3 is TGTGCCAGTAGTATTTCTAGCGGGGACTACAATGAGCAGTTCTTC. Its protein product is CASSISSGDYNEQFF.

This clone was found once. This sequence joins TRBV18 and TRBJ1-1; tentatively, D is TRBD1 (5 bases). The CDR3 has 15 amino acids. Trimming stripped 0 bases from V and 4 bases from J, with 12 bases between. Germline-derived CDR1 and CDR2 are KGHSH and LQKENI. CDR3 in DNA: TGTGCCAGCTCACCACCTCAGGGTGCGAGCACTGAAGCTTTCTTT. Translated: CASSPPQGASTEAFF.

V gene TRBV6-5 combines with J gene TRBJ1-2; tentatively, D is TRBD1 (6 bases). V was pared by 2 bases and J by 4 bases, with 8 bases between. Germline V CDR1 and CDR2: MNHEY, SVGAGI. The length of the CDR3 is 13 residues. Here the CDR3 reads CASSYDRTYGYTF. CDR3 coding DNA: TGTGCCAGCAGTTACGACAGGACCTATGGCTACACCTTC.

V usage is TRBV19 and J usage is TRBJ1-2; D is ambiguous. Germline V lookup: CDR1 LNHDA, CDR2 SQIVND (reference sequence). V was pared by 3 bases and J by 4 bases, with 18 bases between. CDR3 length: 16 residues. Written as DNA, the CDR3 is TGTGCCAGTAGTATTTTTTCACAAAATCTTATCTATGGCTACACCTTC. Translated, it gives CASSIFSQNLIYGYTF.

Concerning this clone: One junction end does not reproduce the germline sequence, and a read error may be involved. V and J are TRBV27 and TRBJ1-1; 8 bases line up with TRBD1. The CDR3 covers 15 residues. Germline CDR1 reads MNHEY; CDR2 reads SMNVEV (reference sequence). This chain's CDR3 is CASSLSGQVNTEAFF. The CDR3 region has the DNA TGTGCCAGCAGCTTATCGGGACAGGTGAACACTGAAGCTTTCTTT.

The chain couples TRBV6-5 to TRBJ2-7; D gene uncertain. Trimming removed 4 bases from V and 0 bases from J, with 10 bases in between. The CDR3 loop spans 14 amino acids. CDR1 is MNHEY and CDR2 is SVGAGI in the germline V gene. CDR3 bases: TGTGCCAGCAGTTCGCCACGTAGCTCCTACGAGCAGTACTTC. Protein: CASSSPRSSYEQYF.

This clone came up once. J is TRBJ2-5 and V is TRBV5-6, with a tentative D call TRBD1 (6 bases). This CDR3 has 13 amino acids. The germline CDR1 and CDR2 sequences are SGHDT and YYEEEE. V shed 3 bases and J shed 2 bases, with 8 bases lying between them. The CDR3 here is CASSSQGQETQYF. For the CDR3, the DNA is TGTGCCAGCAGCTCACAGGGTCAAGAGACCCAGTACTTC.

The V call is TRBV6-5, the J call TRBJ1-3; tentative D call: TRBD1 (6 bases). There are 15 residues in the CDR3. Germline V gene lookup returns CDR1 MNHEY and CDR2 SVGAGI. The V end was cut by 10 bases, the J end by 3 bases, with 19 bases between. The CDR3 DNA follows: TGTGCCACCAAGGACAGCCGTTCTTTTGGAAACACCATATATTTT. Protein product: CATKDSRSFGNTIYF.

This clone was seen a few times. The rearrangement uses TRBV30 and TRBJ2-7, with D possibly TRBD2 on 5 matching bases. Germline CDR1 is GTSNPN and CDR2 is SVGIG (reference sequence). This CDR3 comprises 12 residues. V dropped 1 base and J dropped 5 bases, with 9 bases sitting between them. The CDR3 sequence is CAWSEGVHEQYF. The CDR3 DNA is TGTGCCTGGAGTGAGGGAGTCCACGAGCAGTACTTC.

This chain joins TRBV11-2 and TRBJ2-5, with D tentatively TRBD2 (6 bases). V lost 5 bases, J lost 0 bases, and 19 bases lay in between. The CDR3 loop spans 17 amino acids. CDR1 and CDR2 (germline): SGHAT, FQNNGV. The CDR3 DNA reads TGTGCCAGCAGCCCCCTTCCCGACGGGAGAGACCAAGAGACCCAGTACTTC. Protein product: CASSPLPDGRDQETQYF.

The chain joins TRBV2 to TRBJ2-7; D not certain. The V gene's germline CDR1 is SNHLY and CDR2 FYNNEI. The V gene lost 2 bases and the J gene lost 3 bases, with 2 bases spanning the gap. CDR3 length: 11 amino acids. The CDR3 coding sequence is TGTGCCAGCAGTGAACGCTACGAGCAGTACTTC. This codes for CASSERYEQYF.

In this sample, this clone turned up once. CDR3 loop: CASRDLRDGYTF. CDR3 sequence (DNA): TGTGCCAGCAGGGACCTCAGGGATGGCTACACCTTC. The rearrangement uses TRBV25-1 and TRBJ1-2, with a possible D match to TRBD1 (5 bases). Germline CDR1 reads MGHDK; CDR2 reads SYGVNS. The CDR3 loop spans 12 amino acids. V lost 6 bases and J 6 bases, leaving 11 bases between the germline ends.

Only a few counts were recorded for this clone. The rearrangement joins TRBV7-2 to TRBJ2-7, with unresolved D. Trimming took off 2 bases at V and 0 bases at J, with 5 bases between the two ends. This CDR3 is 13 amino acids long. Looked up from germline, CDR1 is SGHTA and CDR2 is FQGNSA. The chain's CDR3 is CASSLSVSYEQYF. The CDR3 DNA is TGTGCCAGCAGCTTATCTGTCTCCTACGAGCAGTACTTC. The entire variable domain, with the rest obtained from reference TRBV7-2 and TRBJ2-7, is as follows: GAGVSQSPSNKVTEKGKDVELRCDPISGHTALYWYRQSLGQGLEFLIYFQGNSAPDKSGLPSDRFSAERTGGSVSTLTIQRTQQEDSAVYLCASSLSVSYEQYFGPGTRLTVT.

V is TRBV6-2 or TRBV6-3 and J is TRBJ1-5; no reliable D call. The germline V gene encodes CDR1 MNHEY and CDR2 SVGEGT. There are 16 residues in the CDR3. V lost 2 bases and J lost 7, with 18 bases in between. The CDR3 DNA is TGTGCCAGCAGTTACGCGAGGGTGGGTTTCGGGCAGCCCCAGCATTTT. It translates to CASSYARVGFGQPQHF.

This chain connects TRBV5-1 to TRBJ1-5; D is possibly TRBD1 (6 bases). Germline CDR1 and CDR2: SGHRS and YFSETQ. The CDR3 has 14 amino acids. Trimming stripped 3 bases from V and 7 bases from J, with 14 bases between. The CDR3 nucleotides read TGCGCCAGCAGCTCCCGACAAGGGGGACAGCCCCAGCATTTT. Amino acids: CASSSRQGGQPQHF.

V is TRBV5-6 and J is TRBJ2-7, with TRBD2 matching 11 bases. Trimming cost V 0 bases and J 2 bases; bases outside gene matches: 4. The germline gives CDR1 SGHDT, CDR2 YYEEEE. CDR3 size: 16 residues. The CDR3 DNA reads as TGTGCCAGCAGCTTGGGCGTGGGACTAGCGGCCTACGAGCAGTACTTC. It is translated as CASSLGVGLAAYEQYF.

The CDR3 spells CASSLRDSPYEQYF. CDR3 sequence (DNA): TGTGCCAGCTCACTCCGGGACAGCCCCTACGAGCAGTACTTC. V is TRBV18 and J is TRBJ2-7; TRBD1 aligns across 7 bases. V lost 4 bases and J lost 2; bases outside the gene matches: 5. The CDR3 consists of 14 residues. CDR1 is KGHSH and CDR2 is LQKENI in the germline V gene.

The gene calls are TRBV6-5 and TRBJ1-5; 9 nucleotides agree with TRBD1. The CDR3 totals 15 residues. The germline V gene has CDR1 MNHEY and CDR2 SVGAGI. Losses at the gene ends were 6 bases for V and 5 bases for J; bases not matched to a gene: 8. Written as DNA, the CDR3 is TGTGCCAGCAGCTCTACAGGGGGCGCCCATCAGCCCCAGCATTTT. Its translation is CASSSTGGAHQPQHF.